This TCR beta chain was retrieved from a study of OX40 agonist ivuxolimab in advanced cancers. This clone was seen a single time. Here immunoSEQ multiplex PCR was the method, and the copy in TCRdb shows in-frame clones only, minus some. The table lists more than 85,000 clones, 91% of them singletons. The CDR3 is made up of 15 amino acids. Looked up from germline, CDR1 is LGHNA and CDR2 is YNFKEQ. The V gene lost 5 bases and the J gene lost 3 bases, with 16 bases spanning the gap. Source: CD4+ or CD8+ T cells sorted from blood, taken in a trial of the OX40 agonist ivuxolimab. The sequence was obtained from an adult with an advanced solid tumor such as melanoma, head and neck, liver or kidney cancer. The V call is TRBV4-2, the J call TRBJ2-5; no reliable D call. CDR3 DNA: TGTGCCAGCAGCAAATCCGGGTCCCCAGAAGAGACCCAGTACTTC. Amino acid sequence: CASSKSGSPEETQYF.